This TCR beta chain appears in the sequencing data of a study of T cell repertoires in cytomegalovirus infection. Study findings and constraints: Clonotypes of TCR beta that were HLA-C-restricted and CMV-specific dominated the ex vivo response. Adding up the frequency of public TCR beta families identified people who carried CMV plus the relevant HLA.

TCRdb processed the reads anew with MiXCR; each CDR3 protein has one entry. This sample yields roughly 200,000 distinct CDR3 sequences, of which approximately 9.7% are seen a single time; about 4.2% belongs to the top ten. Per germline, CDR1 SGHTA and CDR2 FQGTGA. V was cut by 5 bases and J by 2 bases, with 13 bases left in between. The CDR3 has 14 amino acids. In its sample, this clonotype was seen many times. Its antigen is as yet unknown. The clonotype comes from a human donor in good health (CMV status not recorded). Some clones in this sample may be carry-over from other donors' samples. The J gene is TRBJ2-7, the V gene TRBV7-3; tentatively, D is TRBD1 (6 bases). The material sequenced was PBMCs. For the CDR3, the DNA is TGTGCCAGCAGCGAAACGACAGGTCCCTACGAGCAGTACTTC. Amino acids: CASSETTGPYEQYF.